This T cell receptor beta chain derives from a study of T cells after yellow fever vaccination. TCRdb passed the 5' RACE reads through MiXCR, listing each CDR3 protein once. The profile shows some 550,000 distinct CDR3 sequences, about 19% of them singletons. This clonotype was counted a few times. CDR1 SEHNR and CDR2 FQNEAQ come from the germline V gene (reference sequence). The CDR3 totals 13 residues. Between the trimmed V and J ends, which lost 1 base and 4 bases, there was a span of 7 bases. Sequenced here: PBMCs, sampled 15 days after the yellow fever booster vaccination. The chain has TRBV7-9 and TRBJ1-1; D is ambiguous. The receptor's source is a man aged 25 to 40 who received the YFV17D yellow fever vaccine. The CDR3, as DNA: TGTGCCAGCAGCTTAGGGTCGGGCACTGAAGCTTTCTTT. Translating it yields CASSLGSGTEAFF. The full variable domain, in which reference TRBV7-9 and TRBJ1-1 provide the parts outside the CDR3, is DTGVSQNPRHKITKRGQNVTFRCDPISEHNRLYWYRQTLGQGPEFLTYFQNEAQLEKSRLLSDRFSAERPKGSFSTLEIQRTEQGDSAMYLCASSLGSGTEAFFGQGTRLTVV.